This record covers a single T cell receptor beta chain. Its cognate antigen has yet to be identified. Base qualities are not recorded, but no much larger clone differs from it by a single base. These data come from a study of blood T cell repertoires in COVID-19 (dated by TCRdb to the early 2020s). Study-wide context: Samples covering the acute and convalescent phases of COVID-19 were provided by collaborators in the United States, Italy and Spain. Samples came from the ongoing ImmuneRACE study (first 160 participants) plus 1,254 subjects from 6 global collaborators. HLA class I and class II types, where available, came from metadata supplied by the sample provider rather than from assay-based typing. The dataset comprised deeply sampled blood TCRbeta repertoires from subjects exposed to, actively infected with, or recovered from COVID-19. The material from the prospective study consisted of cDNA or gDNA derived from T cells, B-cell-depleted T cells, or PBMCs. The repertoires were released in a freely available public database meant as a resource for research on the immune response to SARS-CoV-2. Nearly every sample came with metadata listing a de-identified subject ID, COVID-19 status, age in years and sex. Study-wide findings and limitations: How much clinical and demographic metadata was included differed by source and by participant, and the metadata was provided uncurated.

The collaborating institutions used their own protocols to collect whole blood in K2EDTA tubes. For TCRbeta analysis, collaborators shipped samples as frozen whole blood, isolated PBMCs, or DNA extracted from either of those sample types. TCRbeta CDR3 regions were amplified from genomic DNA by means of the immunoSEQ Assay, a bias-controlled multiplex PCR. The authors processed their data as follows. The number of nucleated cells in each sample was estimated from the amplification of reference gene primers within the assay. To quantify the absolute abundance of each unique TCRbeta CDR3 rearrangement, sequence reads were collapsed and filtered. Productive Simpson clonality was computed per sample as the square root of Simpson's diversity index over productive rearrangements. TCRdb stores this immuneACCESS table with in-frame sequences only. Part of the clones is absent; in the studies checked, under half of the shortfall reflects unresolved V genes, and no reason is known for the rest. V, J and clone size are taken as reported in that table, and D and trimming were inferred from the DNA itself. The sample records about 110,000 clones, 88% of which are singletons. Under 2.5% of the sample goes to the ten largest clones.

The CDR3, from cysteine to phenylalanine, totals 15 residues. The retained sequence is limited to the CDR3, 45 bases, with the frame set at the first base. The germline V gene gives CDR1 as MGHRA and CDR2 as YSYEKL. V is shortened by 3 bases, J by 2 bases, and the region joining them spans 10 bases. The sequence links TRBV4-1 to TRBJ2-2, and the D gene may be TRBD1, 6 bases matching. The sample consisted of peripheral blood. This clonotype originated in a human donor in a cohort sampled during active COVID-19. The nucleotides read TGCGCCAGCAGCCAGCGGACAGTTAACACCGGGGAGCTGTTTTTT. Translated, it reads CASSQRTVNTGELFF.